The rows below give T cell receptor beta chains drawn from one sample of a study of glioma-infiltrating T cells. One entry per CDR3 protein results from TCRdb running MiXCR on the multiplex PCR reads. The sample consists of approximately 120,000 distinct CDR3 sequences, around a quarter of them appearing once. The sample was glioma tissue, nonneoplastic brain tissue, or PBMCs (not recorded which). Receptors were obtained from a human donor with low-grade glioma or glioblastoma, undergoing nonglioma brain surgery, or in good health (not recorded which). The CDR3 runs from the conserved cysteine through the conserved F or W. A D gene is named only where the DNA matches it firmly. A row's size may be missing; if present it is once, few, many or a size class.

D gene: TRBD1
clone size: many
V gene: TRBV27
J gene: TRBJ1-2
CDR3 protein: CASSVQGARGGGYTF
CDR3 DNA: TGTGCCAGCAGTGTACAGGGGGCACGAGGAGGCGGCTACACCTTC

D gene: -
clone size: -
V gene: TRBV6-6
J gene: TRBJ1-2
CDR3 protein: CARSYTGANGYTF
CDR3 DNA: TGTGCCAGAAGTTACACGGGTGCGAATGGCTACACCTTC

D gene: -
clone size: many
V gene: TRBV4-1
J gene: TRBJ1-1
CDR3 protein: CASSTGWATEAFF
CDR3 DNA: TGCGCCAGCAGTACAGGTTGGGCCACTGAAGCTTTCTTT

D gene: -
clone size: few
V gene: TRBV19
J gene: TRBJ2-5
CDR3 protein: CASRTQGETQYF
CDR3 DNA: TGTGCCAGTAGGACGCAGGGCGAGACCCAGTACTTC

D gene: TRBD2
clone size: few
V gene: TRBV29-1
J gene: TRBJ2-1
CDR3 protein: CSVGPGLALYNEQFF
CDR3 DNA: TGCAGCGTTGGACCGGGACTAGCCCTCTACAATGAGCAGTTCTTC

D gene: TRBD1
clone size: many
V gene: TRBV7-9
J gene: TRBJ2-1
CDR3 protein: CASSASTGNLYNEQFF
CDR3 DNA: TGTGCCAGCAGCGCATCGACAGGGAATCTATACAATGAGCAGTTCTTC

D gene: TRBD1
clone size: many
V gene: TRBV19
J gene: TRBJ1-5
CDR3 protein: CASRVGQGLSNQPQHF
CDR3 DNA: TGTGCCAGTAGGGTTGGACAGGGATTGAGCAATCAGCCCCAGCATTTT

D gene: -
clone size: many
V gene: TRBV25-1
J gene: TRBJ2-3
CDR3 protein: CATSMASVSTDTQYF
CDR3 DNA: TGTGCCACCTCGATGGCTAGCGTGAGCACAGATACGCAGTATTTT

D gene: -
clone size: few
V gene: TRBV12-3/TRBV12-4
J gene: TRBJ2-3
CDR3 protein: CASSLGSGWTDTQYF
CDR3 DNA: TGTGCCAGCAGTTTAGGGTCAGGGTGGACAGATACGCAGTATTTT

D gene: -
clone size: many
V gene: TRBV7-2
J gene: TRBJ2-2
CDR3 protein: CASRLRGWQSRPANTGELFF
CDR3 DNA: TGTGCCAGCAGACTTAGGGGGTGGCAGTCACGGCCCGCGAACACCGGGGAGCTGTTTTTT

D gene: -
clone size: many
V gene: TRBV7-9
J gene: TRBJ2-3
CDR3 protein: CASSWDFTDTQYF
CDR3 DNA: TGTGCCAGCAGCTGGGACTTCACAGATACGCAGTATTTT

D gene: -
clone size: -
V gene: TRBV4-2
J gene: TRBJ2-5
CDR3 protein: CASSHYQDSQETQYF
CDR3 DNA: TGTGCCAGCAGCCACTATCAGGACAGTCAAGAGACCCAGTACTTC

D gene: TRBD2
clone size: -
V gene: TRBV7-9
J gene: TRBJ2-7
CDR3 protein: CASSVSGRAGNEQYF
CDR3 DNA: TGTGCCAGCAGCGTAAGCGGGAGGGCCGGGAACGAGCAGTACTTC

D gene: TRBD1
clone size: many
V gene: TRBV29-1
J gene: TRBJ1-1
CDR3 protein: CSVFGQAGGTEAFF
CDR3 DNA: TGCAGCGTTTTTGGACAGGCGGGTGGCACTGAAGCTTTCTTT

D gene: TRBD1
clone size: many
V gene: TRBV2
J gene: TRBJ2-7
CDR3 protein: CASDGTGSYEQYF
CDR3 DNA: TGTGCCAGCGACGGGACAGGGAGCTACGAGCAGTACTTC

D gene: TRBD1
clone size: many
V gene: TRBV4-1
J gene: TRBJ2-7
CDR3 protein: CASSQRQGAEYEQYF
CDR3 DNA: TGCGCCAGCAGCCAGCGACAGGGGGCGGAATACGAGCAGTACTTC

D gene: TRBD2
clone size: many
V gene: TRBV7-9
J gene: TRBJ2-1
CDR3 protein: CASGGAGGYSYNEQFF
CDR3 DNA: TGTGCCAGCGGAGGAGCGGGAGGGTACTCCTACAATGAGCAGTTCTTC

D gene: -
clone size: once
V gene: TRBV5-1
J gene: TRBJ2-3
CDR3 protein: CASSPSSQLADTQYF
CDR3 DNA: TGCGCCAGCAGCCCAAGCAGTCAGCTCGCAGATACGCAGTATTTT

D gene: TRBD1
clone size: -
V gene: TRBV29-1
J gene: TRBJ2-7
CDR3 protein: CSVEGQGVYEQYF
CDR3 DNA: TGCAGCGTTGAGGGACAGGGGGTATACGAGCAGTACTTC

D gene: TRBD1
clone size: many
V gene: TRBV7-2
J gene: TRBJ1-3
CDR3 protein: CASSWTGTGNTIYF
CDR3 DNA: TGTGCCAGCAGCTGGACAGGGACTGGAAACACCATATATTTT

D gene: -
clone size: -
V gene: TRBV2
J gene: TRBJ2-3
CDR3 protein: CASEFGGNSQYF
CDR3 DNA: TGTGCCAGCGAATTCGGCGGGAATTCGCAGTATTTT

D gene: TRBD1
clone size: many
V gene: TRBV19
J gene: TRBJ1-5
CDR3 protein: CASNTGTGLGSNQPQHF
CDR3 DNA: TGTGCCAGTAATACCGGGACAGGGCTGGGTAGCAATCAGCCCCAGCATTTT

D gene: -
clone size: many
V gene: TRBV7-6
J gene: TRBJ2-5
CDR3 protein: CASSSPRGSLQETQYF
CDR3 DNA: TGTGCCAGCAGCAGCCCCAGGGGCAGCCTCCAAGAGACCCAGTACTTC

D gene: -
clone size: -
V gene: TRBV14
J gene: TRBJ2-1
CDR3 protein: CASSQERGSSYNEQFF
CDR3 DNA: TGTGCCAGCAGCCAAGAAAGGGGGAGCTCCTACAATGAGCAGTTCTTC

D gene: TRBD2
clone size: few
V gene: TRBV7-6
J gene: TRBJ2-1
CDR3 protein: CASTLGTSSVERFF
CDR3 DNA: TGTGCCAGCACCTTGGGGACTAGCAGCGTGGAGCGGTTCTTC

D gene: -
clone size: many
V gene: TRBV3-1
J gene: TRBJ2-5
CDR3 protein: CASRQETQYF
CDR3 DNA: TGTGCCAGCAGACAAGAGACCCAGTACTTC

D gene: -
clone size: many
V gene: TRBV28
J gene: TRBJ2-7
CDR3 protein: CASARRGSTSYEQYF
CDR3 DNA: TGTGCCAGCGCCCGGAGAGGCTCAACCTCCTACGAGCAGTACTTC

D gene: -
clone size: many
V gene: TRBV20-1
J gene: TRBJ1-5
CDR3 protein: CSASSEHSNQPQHF
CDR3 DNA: TGCAGTGCTAGTTCTGAACATAGCAATCAGCCCCAGCATTTT

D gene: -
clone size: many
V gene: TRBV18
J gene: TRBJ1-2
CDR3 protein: CASSRQENYGYTF
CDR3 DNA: TGTGCCAGCTCAAGACAGGAGAACTATGGCTACACCTTC

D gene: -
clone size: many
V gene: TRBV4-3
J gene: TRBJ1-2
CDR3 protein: CASSQAMWGLYGYTF
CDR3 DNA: TGCGCCAGCAGCCAAGCGATGTGGGGACTCTATGGCTACACCTTC